This T cell receptor (beta chain) stems from a study of blood T cell repertoires in COVID-19. At the level of the study: The study drew acute and convalescent COVID-19 samples from the United States, Italy and Spain. PBMCs, B-cell-depleted T cells, or T cells were the source of the cDNA or gDNA that made up the material.

The protocol was immunoSEQ multiplex PCR, while the TCRdb copy is restricted to in-frame clones and leaves out a portion. The sample consists of approximately 230,000 clones, roughly 90% of them appearing once. V gave up 1 base and J gave up 2 bases, with 13 bases separating them. CDR1 is SGDLS and CDR2 is YYNGEE in the germline V gene. CDR3 length: 16 residues. The sequence came from a woman between 35 and 50 years old who had recovered from COVID-19. The chain couples TRBV9 to TRBJ2-1; D may be TRBD1 (5 bases). Specimen: peripheral blood. The CDR3 DNA reads TGTGCCAGCAGCGTATTAGGGCAGGGAACCTACAATGAGCAGTTCTTC. Its protein is CASSVLGQGTYNEQFF.